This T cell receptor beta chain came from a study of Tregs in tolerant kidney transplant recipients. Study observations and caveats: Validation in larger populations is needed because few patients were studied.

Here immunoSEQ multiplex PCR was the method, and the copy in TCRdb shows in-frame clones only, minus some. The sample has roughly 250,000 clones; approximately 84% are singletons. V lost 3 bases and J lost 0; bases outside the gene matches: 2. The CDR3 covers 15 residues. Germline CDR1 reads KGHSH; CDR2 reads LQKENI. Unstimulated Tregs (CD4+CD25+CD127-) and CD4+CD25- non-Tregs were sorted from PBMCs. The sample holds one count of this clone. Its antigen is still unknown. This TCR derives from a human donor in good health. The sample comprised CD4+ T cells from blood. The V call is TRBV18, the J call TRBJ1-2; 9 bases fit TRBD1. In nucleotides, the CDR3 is TGTGCCAGCTCACCGGGACAGGGTCCTAACTATGGCTACACCTTC. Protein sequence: CASSPGQGPNYGYTF.